This T cell receptor (beta chain) was identified in a study of blood T cell repertoires in COVID-19. Study background: Nucleic acid was either cDNA or gDNA, and it came from T cells, B-cell-depleted T cells, or PBMCs.

Sequencing used immunoSEQ multiplex PCR; TCRdb keeps in-frame clones, though not all of them. This sample has 80,000 to 100,000 clones, with around 80% found just once. The germline V gene encodes CDR1 SGHTA and CDR2 FQGNSA. Trimming cost V 1 base and J 3 bases, with 10 bases left between them. The CDR3 has 15 amino acids. The specimen was peripheral blood. The sequence derives from a woman over 75 with active or convalescent COVID-19. The rearrangement links TRBV7-2 to TRBJ1-5; D is possibly TRBD1 (5 bases). This CDR3 is CASSLVGEDNQPQHF. DNA for the CDR3: TGTGCCAGCAGCTTAGTGGGGGAGGACAATCAGCCCCAGCATTTT.